This T cell receptor beta chain originates from a study of T cells after yellow fever vaccination. With 4 bases removed from V and 8 bases from J, the gap between germline ends came to 14 bases. CDR1 is LGHDT, CDR2 YNNKEL, per germline (reference sequence). The CDR3 has 13 residues. MiXCR, run by TCRdb on the 5' RACE reads, gives a single entry per CDR3 protein. Of 250,000 to 300,000 distinct CDR3 sequences detected, around 4.9% appear once; the ten largest clones hold roughly 3.4%. This sequence was found in a man younger than 35 who received the YFV17D yellow fever vaccine. The material was CD4+ T cells sorted from PBMCs, obtained on the day of the yellow fever booster vaccination. This chain links TRBV3-1 with TRBJ1-2; D gene ambiguous. CDR3 coding DNA: TGTGCCAGCAGCCGAAGATCGGGTAGGGGCTACACCTTC. This sequence encodes CASSRRSGRGYTF.